A selection of T cell receptor beta chains follows, all from one sample in a study of blood T cell repertoires in COVID-19. Sequencing was performed with immunoSEQ multiplex PCR; in TCRdb, only in-frame clones are kept and a portion is missing. The table lists more than 200,000 clones, around 83% of them singletons, with approximately 8.6% in the top ten. Material: peripheral blood. All receptors derive from a man in his forties with active or convalescent COVID-19. Each CDR3 is given with its conserved first and last residue. A D gene is named only where the DNA matches it firmly. Where a row states a size, it is once, few, many or the class of an expanded clone; other rows omit it.

D: -; J: TRBJ1-5; size: -; V: TRBV18; CDR3: CASSLQGYSNQPQHF; DNA: TGTGCCAGCTCTCTGCAGGGCTATAGCAATCAGCCCCAGCATTTT
D: TRBD1; J: TRBJ1-5; size: few; V: TRBV5-8; CDR3: CASSYYYFGTGGSQPQHF; DNA: TGTGCCAGCAGCTACTATTATTTTGGGACAGGGGGCAGTCAGCCCCAGCATTTT
D: TRBD1; J: TRBJ2-1; size: -; V: TRBV18; CDR3: CASSPGQGGYNEQFF; DNA: TGTGCCAGCTCACCAGGACAGGGAGGATACAATGAGCAGTTCTTC
D: TRBD1; J: TRBJ2-7; size: once; V: TRBV7-6; CDR3: CASSLVGQGVYEQYF; DNA: TGTGCCAGCAGCTTAGTTGGACAGGGGGTCTACGAGCAGTACTTC
D: TRBD2; J: TRBJ2-1; size: -; V: TRBV6-5; CDR3: CASSTGLAGGGEQFF; DNA: TGTGCCAGCAGTACCGGACTAGCGGGAGGCGGTGAGCAGTTCTTC
D: TRBD2; J: TRBJ2-3; size: -; V: TRBV28; CDR3: CASSLAGSTDTQYF; DNA: TGTGCCAGCAGTCTAGCGGGTAGCACAGATACGCAGTATTTT
D: -; J: TRBJ2-2; size: -; V: TRBV11-1; CDR3: CASSTQGLNTGELFF; DNA: TGTGCCAGCAGCACACAGGGATTGAACACCGGGGAGCTGTTTTTT
D: -; J: TRBJ1-1; size: -; V: TRBV29-1; CDR3: CSVYNTGDTEAFF; DNA: TGCAGCGTTTACAATACCGGGGACACTGAAGCTTTCTTT
D: -; J: TRBJ1-2; size: -; V: TRBV6-6; CDR3: CASSYQTVNYGYTF; DNA: TGTGCCAGCAGTTACCAGACAGTTAACTATGGCTACACCTTC
D: TRBD1; J: TRBJ1-2; size: -; V: TRBV24-1; CDR3: CATSDGRSGTGRDGYTF; DNA: TGTGCCACCAGTGATGGCCGCTCCGGGACAGGGAGGGATGGCTACACCTTC
D: TRBD1; J: TRBJ1-4; size: -; V: TRBV19; CDR3: CASRDRGRTPTPNEKLFF; DNA: TGTGCCAGTAGGGACAGGGGCCGGACCCCAACGCCTAATGAAAAACTGTTTTTT
D: TRBD1; J: TRBJ1-1; size: -; V: TRBV4-3; CDR3: CASSQSRQGGTEAFF; DNA: TGCGCCAGCAGCCAGTCTCGACAGGGAGGAACTGAAGCTTTCTTT
D: -; J: TRBJ1-2; size: -; V: TRBV6-6; CDR3: CASSYRYGYTF; DNA: TGTGCCAGCAGTTACCGCTATGGCTACACCTTC
D: TRBD1; J: TRBJ2-2; size: few; V: TRBV25-1; CDR3: CASSEGQDTGELFF; DNA: TGTGCCAGCAGTGAAGGACAGGACACCGGGGAGCTGTTTTTT
D: -; J: TRBJ1-1; size: -; V: TRBV11-3; CDR3: CASSSIDTEAFF; DNA: TGTGCCAGCAGCTCCATTGACACTGAAGCTTTCTTT
D: -; J: TRBJ2-2; size: -; V: TRBV6-4; CDR3: CASSAKRQANTGELFF; DNA: TGTGCCAGCAGTGCAAAAAGACAGGCGAACACCGGGGAGCTGTTTTTT
D: TRBD1; J: TRBJ2-7; size: -; V: TRBV5-5; CDR3: CASSLGRGTGTFSEQYF; DNA: TGTGCCAGCAGCTTGGGGAGGGGGACAGGGACGTTCTCCGAGCAGTACTTC
D: TRBD1; J: TRBJ2-7; size: -; V: TRBV5-4; CDR3: CASSLQGVNEQYF; DNA: TGTGCCAGCAGCTTGCAGGGGGTAAACGAGCAGTACTTC
D: TRBD1; J: TRBJ2-4; size: -; V: TRBV30; CDR3: CAGDRALAKNIQYF; DNA: TGTGCCGGCGACAGGGCGCTAGCCAAAAACATTCAGTACTTC
D: -; J: TRBJ2-7; size: -; V: TRBV18; CDR3: CASSPPSRASYEQYF; DNA: TGTGCCAGCTCACCACCCAGCAGGGCCTCCTACGAGCAGTACTTC
D: TRBD1; J: TRBJ1-1; size: -; V: TRBV7-2; CDR3: CASSAQGASPLEAFF; DNA: TGTGCCAGCAGCGCACAGGGGGCGTCCCCGCTTGAAGCTTTCTTT